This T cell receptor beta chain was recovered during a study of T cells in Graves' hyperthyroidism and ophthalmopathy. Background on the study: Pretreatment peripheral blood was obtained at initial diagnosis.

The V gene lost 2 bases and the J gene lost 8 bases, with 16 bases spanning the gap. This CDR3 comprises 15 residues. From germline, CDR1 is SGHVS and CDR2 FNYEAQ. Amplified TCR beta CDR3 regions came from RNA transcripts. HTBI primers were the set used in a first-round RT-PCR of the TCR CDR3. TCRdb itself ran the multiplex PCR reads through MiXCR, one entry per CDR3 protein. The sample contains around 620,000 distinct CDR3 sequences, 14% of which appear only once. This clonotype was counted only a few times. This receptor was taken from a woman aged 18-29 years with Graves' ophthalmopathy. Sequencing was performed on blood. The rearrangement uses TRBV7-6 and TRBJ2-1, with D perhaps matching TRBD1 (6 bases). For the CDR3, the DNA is TGTGCCAGCAGCTTATTACCGGGACAAGGCGATGAGCAGTTCTTC. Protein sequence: CASSLLPGQGDEQFF. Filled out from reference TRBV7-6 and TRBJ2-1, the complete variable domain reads GAGVSQSPRYKVTKRGQDVALRCDPISGHVSLYWYRQALGQGPEFLTYFNYEAQQDKSGLPNDRFSAERPEGSISTLTIQRTEQRDSAMYRCASSLLPGQGDEQFFGPGTRLTVL.